One T cell receptor beta chain is described in this entry. The target antigen is unknown. This entry is derived from a study of shared clonotypes between healthy human individuals. The repertoire was sequenced with immunoSEQ multiplex PCR; TCRdb's copy has only in-frame clones and lacks some. The sample carries approximately 500,000 clones, 90% to 96% recorded once. Study-wide results and caveats: How much donors shared clonotypes was expected to be affected by sequencing depth. Genetic and exposure-history diversity was limited by the few donors.

The V end lost 4 bases, the J end lost 4 bases, and 13 bases lay between the germline ends. CDR3 length: 14 residues. From germline, CDR1 is KGHSH and CDR2 LQKENI. CD4+ cells underwent separation, giving CD45RA+ naive and CD45RA-negative memory subsets. The sequencing sample was made of naive CD4+ T cells sorted from blood. The sample's subset: CD45RA+ positively selected. The genes are TRBV18 and TRBJ1-1; the D gene is possibly TRBD1 (5 bases). The receptor's source is a woman aged 30 to 39 in good health. CDR3 bases: TGTGCCAGCTCACTCGCAGGGAGTAGCACTGAAGCTTTCTTT. Its translation: CASSLAGSSTEAFF.